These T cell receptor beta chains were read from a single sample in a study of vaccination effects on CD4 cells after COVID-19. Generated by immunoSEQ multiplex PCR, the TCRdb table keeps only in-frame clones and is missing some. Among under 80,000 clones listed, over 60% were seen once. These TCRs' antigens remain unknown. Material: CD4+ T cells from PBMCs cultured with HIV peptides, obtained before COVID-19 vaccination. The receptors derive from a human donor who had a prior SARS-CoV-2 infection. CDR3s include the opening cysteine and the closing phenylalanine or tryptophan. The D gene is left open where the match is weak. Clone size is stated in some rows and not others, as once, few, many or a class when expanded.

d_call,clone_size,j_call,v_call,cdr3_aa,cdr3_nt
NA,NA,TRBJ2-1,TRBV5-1,CASSLVPPSRGTSYNEQFF,TGCGCCAGCAGCTTGGTACCCCCGTCTAGAGGCACCTCCTACAATGAGCAGTTCTTC
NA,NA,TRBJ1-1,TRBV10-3,CAISEWGQNTEAFF,TGTGCCATCAGTGAGTGGGGGCAGAACACTGAAGCTTTCTTT
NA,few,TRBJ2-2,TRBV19,CASTTRPGELFF,TGTGCCAGTACCACCAGACCCGGGGAGCTGTTTTTT
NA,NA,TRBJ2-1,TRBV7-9,CASSSPTRGLPSYNEQFF,TGTGCCAGCAGCTCACCGACCAGGGGACTCCCCTCCTACAATGAGCAGTTCTTC
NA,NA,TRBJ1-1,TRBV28,CASSFRGGTEAFF,TGTGCCAGCAGTTTCAGGGGAGGCACTGAAGCTTTCTTT
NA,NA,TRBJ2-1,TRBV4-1,CASSRRGENNEQFF,TGCGCCAGCAGCCGACGTGGGGAGAACAATGAGCAGTTCTTC
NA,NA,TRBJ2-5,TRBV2,CASKKGLGETQYF,TGTGCCAGCAAGAAAGGGTTGGGAGAGACCCAGTACTTC
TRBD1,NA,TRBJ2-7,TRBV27,CASCPGTGVHEQYF,TGTGCCAGCTGTCCCGGGACAGGGGTCCACGAGCAGTACTTC
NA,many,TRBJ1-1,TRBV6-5,CASSSRMNTEAFF,TGTGCCAGCAGTTCCAGAATGAACACTGAAGCTTTCTTT
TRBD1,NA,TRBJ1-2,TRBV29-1,CSVSPGGRGYTF,TGCAGCGTTTCCCCAGGGGGCAGGGGCTACACCTTC
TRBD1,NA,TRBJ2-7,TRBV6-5,CASGQGIFSYEQYF,TGTGCCAGCGGACAGGGAATTTTCTCCTACGAGCAGTACTTC
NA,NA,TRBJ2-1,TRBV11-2,CASSFGPNYNEQFF,TGTGCCAGCAGCTTCGGGCCAAACTACAATGAGCAGTTCTTC
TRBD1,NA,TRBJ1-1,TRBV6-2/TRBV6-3,CASSVQGTGVGTEAFF,TGTGCCAGCAGTGTACAGGGGACGGGTGTTGGTACTGAAGCTTTCTTT
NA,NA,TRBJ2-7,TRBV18,CASSPPLGGVLYEQYF,TGTGCCAGCTCACCACCCCTCGGCGGGGTGCTCTACGAGCAGTACTTC
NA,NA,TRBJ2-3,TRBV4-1,CASSQRIAATGADTQYF,TGCGCCAGCAGCCAAAGAATAGCGGCAACGGGGGCAGATACGCAGTATTTT
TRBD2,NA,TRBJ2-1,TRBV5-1,CASSSPGTSGNEQFF,TGCGCCAGCAGCTCCCCAGGGACTAGCGGCAATGAGCAGTTCTTC
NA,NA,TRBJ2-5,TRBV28,CASSSPSFGETQYF,TGTGCCAGCAGTTCGCCCTCTTTTGGGGAGACCCAGTACTTC